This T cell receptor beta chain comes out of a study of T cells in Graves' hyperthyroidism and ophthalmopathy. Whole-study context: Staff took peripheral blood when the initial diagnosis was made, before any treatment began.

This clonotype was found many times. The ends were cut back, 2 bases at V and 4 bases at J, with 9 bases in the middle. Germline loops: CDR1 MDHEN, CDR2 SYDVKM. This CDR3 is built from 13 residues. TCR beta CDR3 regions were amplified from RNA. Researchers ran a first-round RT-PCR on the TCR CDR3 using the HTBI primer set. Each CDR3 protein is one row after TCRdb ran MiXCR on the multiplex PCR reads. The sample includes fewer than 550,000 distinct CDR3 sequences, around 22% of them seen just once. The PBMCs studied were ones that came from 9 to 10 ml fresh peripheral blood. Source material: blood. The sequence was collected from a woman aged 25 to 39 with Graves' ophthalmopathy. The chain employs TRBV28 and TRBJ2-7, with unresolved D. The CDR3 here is CASSLPHKYEQYF. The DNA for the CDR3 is TGTGCCAGCAGTTTACCTCACAAGTACGAGCAGTACTTC.